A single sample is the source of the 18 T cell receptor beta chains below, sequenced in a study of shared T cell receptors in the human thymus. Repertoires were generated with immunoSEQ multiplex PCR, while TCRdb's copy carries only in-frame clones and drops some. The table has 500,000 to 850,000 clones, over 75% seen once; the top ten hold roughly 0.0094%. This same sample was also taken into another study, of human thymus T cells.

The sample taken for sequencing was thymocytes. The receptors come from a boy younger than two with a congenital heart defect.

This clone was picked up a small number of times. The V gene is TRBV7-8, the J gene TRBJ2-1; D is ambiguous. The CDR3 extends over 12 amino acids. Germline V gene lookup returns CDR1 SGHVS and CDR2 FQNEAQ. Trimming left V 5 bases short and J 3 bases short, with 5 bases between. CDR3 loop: CASSGLYNEQFF. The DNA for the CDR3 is TGTGCCAGCAGCGGGCTCTACAATGAGCAGTTCTTC.

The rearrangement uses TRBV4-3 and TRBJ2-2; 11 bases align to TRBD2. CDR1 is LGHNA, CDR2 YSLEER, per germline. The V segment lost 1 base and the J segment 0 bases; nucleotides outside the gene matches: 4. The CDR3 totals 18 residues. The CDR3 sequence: CASSQVLTSGTNTGELFF. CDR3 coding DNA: TGCGCCAGCAGCCAAGTTTTGACTAGCGGGACGAACACCGGGGAGCTGTTTTTT.

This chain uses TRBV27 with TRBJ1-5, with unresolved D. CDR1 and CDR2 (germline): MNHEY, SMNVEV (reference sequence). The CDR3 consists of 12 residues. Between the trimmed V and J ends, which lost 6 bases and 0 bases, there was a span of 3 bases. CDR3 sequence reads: CASRASNQPQHF. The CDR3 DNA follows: TGTGCCAGCAGGGCTAGCAATCAGCCCCAGCATTTT.

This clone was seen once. CDR3 coding DNA: TGCGCCAGCAGCCGGGCCCCCGGCCAGAGTTCTATTCAAGAGACCCAGTACTTC. It specifies CASSRAPGQSSIQETQYF. V usage is TRBV4-1 and J usage is TRBJ2-5; D gene ambiguous. The CDR3 length is 18 residues. Trimming removed 4 bases from V and 2 bases from J, with 23 bases in between. Per the germline V gene, CDR1 is MGHRA and CDR2 is YSYEKL.

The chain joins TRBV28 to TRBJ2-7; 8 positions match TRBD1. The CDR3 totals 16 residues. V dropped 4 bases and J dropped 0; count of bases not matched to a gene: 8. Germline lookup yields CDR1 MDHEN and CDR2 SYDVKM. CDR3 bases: TGTGCCAGCAGTTCCAAACAGGGGGGAAGCTCCTACGAGCAGTACTTC. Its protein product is CASSSKQGGSSYEQYF.

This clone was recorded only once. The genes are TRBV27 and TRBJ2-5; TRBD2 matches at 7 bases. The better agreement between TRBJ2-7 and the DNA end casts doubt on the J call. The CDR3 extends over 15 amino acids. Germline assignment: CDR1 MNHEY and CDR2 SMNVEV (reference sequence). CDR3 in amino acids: CASSTTGLIVNEQYF. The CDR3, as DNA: TGTGCCAGCAGCACAACGGGACTAATTGTAAACGAGCAGTACTTC.

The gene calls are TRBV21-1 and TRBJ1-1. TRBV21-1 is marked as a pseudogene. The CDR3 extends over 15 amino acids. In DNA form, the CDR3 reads TGTGCCAGCCCACCAGGAGGTCGGATGAACACTGAAGCTTTCTTT. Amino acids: CASPPGGRMNTEAFF.

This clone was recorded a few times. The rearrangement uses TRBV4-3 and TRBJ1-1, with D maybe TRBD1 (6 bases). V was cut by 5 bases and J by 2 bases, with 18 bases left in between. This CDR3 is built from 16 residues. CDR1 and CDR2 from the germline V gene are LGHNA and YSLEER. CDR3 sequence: CASSEGGQTINTEAFF. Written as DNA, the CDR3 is TGCGCCAGCAGCGAAGGCGGACAGACCATTAACACTGAAGCTTTCTTT.

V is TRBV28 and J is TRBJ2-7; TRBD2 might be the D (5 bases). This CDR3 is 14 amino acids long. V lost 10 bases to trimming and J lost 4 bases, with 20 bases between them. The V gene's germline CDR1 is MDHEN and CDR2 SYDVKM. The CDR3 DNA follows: TGTGCCACCGCCCGCCGAGCGGCGGGTTACGAGCAGTACTTC. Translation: CATARRAAGYEQYF.

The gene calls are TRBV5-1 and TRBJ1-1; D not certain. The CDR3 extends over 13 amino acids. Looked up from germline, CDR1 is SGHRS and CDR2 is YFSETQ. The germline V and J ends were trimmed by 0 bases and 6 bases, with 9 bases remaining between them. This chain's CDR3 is CASSLVSYSEAFF. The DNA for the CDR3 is TGCGCCAGCAGCTTGGTATCCTACTCTGAAGCTTTCTTT.

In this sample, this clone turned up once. CDR3 sequence reads: CASSPLPGTSGYEQYF. CDR3 sequence (DNA): TGTGCCAGCTCACCACTCCCCGGGACTAGCGGCTACGAGCAGTACTTC. The rearrangement joins TRBV18 to TRBJ2-7, with TRBD2 matching 11 bases. After removal of 1 base from V and 3 bases from J, the junction contained 5 bases not matched to a gene. The CDR3 totals 16 residues. Germline CDR1 reads KGHSH; CDR2 reads LQKENI.

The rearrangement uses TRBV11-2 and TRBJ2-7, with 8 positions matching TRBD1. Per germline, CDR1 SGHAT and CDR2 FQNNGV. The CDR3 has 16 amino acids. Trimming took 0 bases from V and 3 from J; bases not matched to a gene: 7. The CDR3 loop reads CASSLDVDRANYEQYF. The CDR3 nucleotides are TGTGCCAGCAGCTTAGATGTGGACAGGGCAAACTACGAGCAGTACTTC.

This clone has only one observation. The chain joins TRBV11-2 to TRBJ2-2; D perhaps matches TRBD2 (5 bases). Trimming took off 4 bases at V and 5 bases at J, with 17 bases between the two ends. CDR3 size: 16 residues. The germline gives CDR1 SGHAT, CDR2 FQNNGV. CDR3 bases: TGTGCCAGCAGCTCGAGTAGGGCTAGCCCAACCGGGGAGCTGTTTTTT. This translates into CASSSSRASPTGELFF.

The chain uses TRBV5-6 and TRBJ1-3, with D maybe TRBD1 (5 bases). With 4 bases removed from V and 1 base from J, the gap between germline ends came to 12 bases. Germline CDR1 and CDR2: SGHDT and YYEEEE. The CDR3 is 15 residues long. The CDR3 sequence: CASSRPQGSGNTIYF. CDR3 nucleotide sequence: TGTGCCAGCAGCCGTCCCCAGGGTTCTGGAAACACCATATATTTT.

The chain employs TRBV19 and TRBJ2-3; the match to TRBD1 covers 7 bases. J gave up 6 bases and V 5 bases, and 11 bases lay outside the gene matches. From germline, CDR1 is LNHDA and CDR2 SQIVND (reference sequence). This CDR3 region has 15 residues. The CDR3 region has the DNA TGTGCCAGTAGTCACCGGGACAGAAAGACGGATACGCAGTATTTT. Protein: CASSHRDRKTDTQYF.

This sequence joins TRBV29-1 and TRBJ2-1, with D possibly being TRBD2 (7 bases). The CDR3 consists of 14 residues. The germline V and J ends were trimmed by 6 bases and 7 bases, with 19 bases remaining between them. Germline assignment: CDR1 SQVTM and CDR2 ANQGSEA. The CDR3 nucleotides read TGCAGCGTCCGCGGGGGCCACTATGATAATGAGCAGTTCTTC. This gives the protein CSVRGGHYDNEQFF.

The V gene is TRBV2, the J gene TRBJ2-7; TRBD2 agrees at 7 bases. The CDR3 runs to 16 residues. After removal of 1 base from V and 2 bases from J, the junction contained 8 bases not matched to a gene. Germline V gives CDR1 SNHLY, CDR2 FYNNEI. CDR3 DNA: TGTGCCAGCAGTGAAGGGGGTCGGGGGGAACCCTACGAGCAGTACTTC. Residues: CASSEGGRGEPYEQYF.

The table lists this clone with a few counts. DNA for the CDR3: TGTGCCAGTACTACGACAGGGTTTAATTCTATGAACACTGAAGCTTTCTTT. This translates into CASTTTGFNSMNTEAFF. V usage is TRBV19 and J usage is TRBJ1-1; 7 bases agree with TRBD1. CDR1 is LNHDA and CDR2 is SQIVND in the germline V gene (reference sequence). CDR3 length equals 17 residues. V lost 7 bases, J lost 0 bases, and 14 bases stayed unmatched.